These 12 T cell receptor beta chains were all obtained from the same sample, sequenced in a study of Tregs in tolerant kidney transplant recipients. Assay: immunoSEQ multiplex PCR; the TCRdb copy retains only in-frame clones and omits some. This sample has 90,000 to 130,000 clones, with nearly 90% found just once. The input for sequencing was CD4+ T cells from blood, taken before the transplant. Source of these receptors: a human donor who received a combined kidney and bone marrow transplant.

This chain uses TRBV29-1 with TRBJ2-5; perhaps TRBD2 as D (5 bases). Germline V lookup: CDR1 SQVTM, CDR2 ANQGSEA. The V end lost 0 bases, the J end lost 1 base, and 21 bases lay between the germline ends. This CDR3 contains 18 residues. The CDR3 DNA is TGCAGCGTTGAAGACGGGAATCTTCTTCGTGCCCTCCAAGAGACCCAGTACTTC. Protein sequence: CSVEDGNLLRALQETQYF.

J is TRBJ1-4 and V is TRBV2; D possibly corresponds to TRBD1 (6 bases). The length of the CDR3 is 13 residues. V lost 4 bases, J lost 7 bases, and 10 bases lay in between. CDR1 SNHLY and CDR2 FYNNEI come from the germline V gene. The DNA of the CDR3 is TGTGCCAGCAGTGTACAGGGTGGTGAAAAACTGTTTTTT. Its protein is CASSVQGGEKLFF.

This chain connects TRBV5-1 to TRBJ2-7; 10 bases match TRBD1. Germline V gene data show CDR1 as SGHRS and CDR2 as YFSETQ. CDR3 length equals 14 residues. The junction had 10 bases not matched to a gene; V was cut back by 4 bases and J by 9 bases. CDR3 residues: CASSQGTGVSVQYF. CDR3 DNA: TGCGCCAGCAGCCAAGGGACAGGGGTTTCGGTGCAGTACTTC. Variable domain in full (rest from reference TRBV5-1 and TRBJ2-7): KAGVTQTPRYLIKTRGQQVTLSCSPISGHRSVSWYQQTPGQGLQFLFEYFSETQRNKGNFPGRFSGRQFSNSRSEMNVSTLELGDSALYLCASSQGTGVSVQYFGPGTRLTVT.

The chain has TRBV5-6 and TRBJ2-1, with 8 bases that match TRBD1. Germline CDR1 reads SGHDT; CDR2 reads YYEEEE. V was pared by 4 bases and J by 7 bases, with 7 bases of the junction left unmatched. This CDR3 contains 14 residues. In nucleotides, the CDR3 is TGTGCCAGCAGCACCCGGACAGGGCGGAATGAGCAGTTCTTC. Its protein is CASSTRTGRNEQFF.

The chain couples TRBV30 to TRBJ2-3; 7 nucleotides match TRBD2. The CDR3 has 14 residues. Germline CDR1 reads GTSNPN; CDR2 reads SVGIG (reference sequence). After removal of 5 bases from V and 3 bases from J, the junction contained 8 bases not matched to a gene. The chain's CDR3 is CAWGETSQTDTQYF. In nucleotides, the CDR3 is TGTGCCTGGGGGGAGACTAGCCAGACAGATACGCAGTATTTT.

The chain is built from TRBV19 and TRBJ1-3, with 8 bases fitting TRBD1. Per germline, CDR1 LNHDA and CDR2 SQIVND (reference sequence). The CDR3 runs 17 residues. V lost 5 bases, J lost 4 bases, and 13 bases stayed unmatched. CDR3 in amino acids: CASSANPDRGWGNTIYF. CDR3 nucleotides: TGTGCCAGTAGTGCCAACCCTGACAGGGGCTGGGGAAACACCATATATTTT. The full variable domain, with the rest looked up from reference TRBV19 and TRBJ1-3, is DGGITQSPKYLFRKEGQNVTLSCEQNLNHDAMYWYRQDPGQGLRLIYYSQIVNDFQKGDIAEGYSVSREKKESFPLTVTSAQKNPTAFYLCASSANPDRGWGNTIYFGEGSWLTVV.

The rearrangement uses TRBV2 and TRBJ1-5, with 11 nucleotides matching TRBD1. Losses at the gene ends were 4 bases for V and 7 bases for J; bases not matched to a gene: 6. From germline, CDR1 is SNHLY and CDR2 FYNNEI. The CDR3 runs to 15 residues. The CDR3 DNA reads TGTGCCAGCAGTGGGACAGGGGGCGCCCGCCAGCCCCAGCATTTT. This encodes CASSGTGGARQPQHF.

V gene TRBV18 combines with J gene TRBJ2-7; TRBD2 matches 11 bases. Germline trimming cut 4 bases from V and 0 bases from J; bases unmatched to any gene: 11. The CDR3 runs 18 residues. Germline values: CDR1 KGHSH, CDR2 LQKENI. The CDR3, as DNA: TGTGCCAGCTCACGGACCGCCGGGACTAGCGGCAGCTCCTACGAGCAGTACTTC. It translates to CASSRTAGTSGSSYEQYF.

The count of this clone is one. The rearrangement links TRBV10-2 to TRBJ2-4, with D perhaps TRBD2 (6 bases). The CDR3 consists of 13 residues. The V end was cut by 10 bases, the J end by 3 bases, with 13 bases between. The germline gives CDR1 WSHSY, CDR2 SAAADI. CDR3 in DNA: TGCGCCATCATGGGAGGAGGCAAAAACATTCAGTACTTC. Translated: CAIMGGGKNIQYF.

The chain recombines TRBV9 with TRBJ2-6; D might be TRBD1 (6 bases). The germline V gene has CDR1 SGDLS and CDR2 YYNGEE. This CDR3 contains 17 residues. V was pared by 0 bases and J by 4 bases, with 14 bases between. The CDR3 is CASSVGQGSAGANVLTF. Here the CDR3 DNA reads TGTGCCAGCAGCGTAGGCCAGGGGTCTGCGGGGGCCAACGTCCTGACTTTC. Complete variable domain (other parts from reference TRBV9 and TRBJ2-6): DSGVTQTPKHLITATGQRVTLRCSPRSGDLSVYWYQQSLDQGLQFLIQYYNGEERAKGNILERFSAQQFPDLHSELNLSSLELGDSALYFCASSVGQGSAGANVLTFGAGSRLTVL.

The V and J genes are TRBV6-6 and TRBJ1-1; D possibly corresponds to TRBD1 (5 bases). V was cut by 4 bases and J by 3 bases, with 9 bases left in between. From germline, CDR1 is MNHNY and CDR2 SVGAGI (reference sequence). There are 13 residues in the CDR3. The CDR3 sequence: CASSWGRDTEAFF. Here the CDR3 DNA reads TGTGCCAGCAGTTGGGGCAGGGACACTGAAGCTTTCTTT.

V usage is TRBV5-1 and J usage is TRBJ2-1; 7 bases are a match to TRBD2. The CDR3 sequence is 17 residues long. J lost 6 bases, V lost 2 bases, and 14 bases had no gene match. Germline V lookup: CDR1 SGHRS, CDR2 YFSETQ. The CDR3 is CASSLNRLAQPINEQFF. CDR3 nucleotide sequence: TGCGCCAGCAGCTTAAACAGACTAGCCCAGCCCATCAATGAGCAGTTCTTC. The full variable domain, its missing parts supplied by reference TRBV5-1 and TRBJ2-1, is KAGVTQTPRYLIKTRGQQVTLSCSPISGHRSVSWYQQTPGQGLQFLFEYFSETQRNKGNFPGRFSGRQFSNSRSEMNVSTLELGDSALYLCASSLNRLAQPINEQFFGPGTRLTVL.